The 31 T cell receptor beta chains below all came from one sample that was sequenced in a study of monozygotic twins with inflammatory bowel disease. TCRdb re-analyzed the 5' RACE reads; it lists each CDR3 protein once, without DNA. The table lists about 380,000 distinct CDR3 sequences. The source material was blood. The receptors stem from a human donor with ulcerative colitis or Crohn's disease, or a healthy co-twin of an affected twin (not recorded which).

The rearrangement uses TRBV19 and TRBJ2-2; with no DNA, the TCRdb D assignment of TRBD1 cannot be verified. In germline, CDR1 is LNHDA, CDR2 SQIVND (reference sequence). The CDR3 length is 16 residues. The CDR3 loop is CATGGVQGANTGELFF.

The CDR3 sequence is CASSESESGGKDTDTQYF. V and J are TRBV10-1 and TRBJ2-3; TCRdb's D call, TRBD1, is unchecked because there is no DNA. Per the germline V gene, CDR1 is WNHNN and CDR2 is SYGVQD (reference sequence). The CDR3 contains 18 residues.

The chain carries TRBV5-4 and TRBJ2-7; TCRdb's D call of TRBD1 is untestable without DNA. CDR3 length equals 15 residues. CDR1 and CDR2 from the germline V gene are SGHNT and YYREEE (reference sequence). CDR3 region: CASSLRRAGGYEQYF.

The V and J genes are TRBV19 and TRBJ1-4; without DNA, the TCRdb call of TRBD1 cannot be checked. In germline, CDR1 is LNHDA, CDR2 SQIVND (reference sequence). This CDR3 comprises 16 residues. The CDR3 sequence is CASSMLGTATNEKLFF.

The gene calls are TRBV5-1 and TRBJ1-1; TCRdb's assignment of TRBD1 cannot be checked, as there is no DNA. In germline, CDR1 is SGHRS, CDR2 YFSETQ. The CDR3 covers 14 residues. The CDR3 here is CASSYDSVNTEAFF.

The chain has TRBV7-2 and TRBJ1-2; with no DNA, the TCRdb D assignment of TRBD1 cannot be verified. The CDR3 extends over 15 amino acids. The germline CDR1 and CDR2 sequences are SGHTA and FQGNSA. This chain's CDR3 is CASSDLDGTNYGYTF.

The V and J genes are TRBV20-1 and TRBJ1-1; TCRdb lists TRBD1, though no DNA is available to test this call. The CDR3 contains 14 residues. The germline gives CDR1 DFQATT, CDR2 SNEGSKA (reference sequence). CDR3 in amino acids: CSAAGDRDITEAFF.

The rearrangement joins TRBV10-3 to TRBJ2-1; the D gene TCRdb calls, TRBD2, cannot be checked with no DNA. Germline CDR1 reads ENHRY; CDR2 reads SYGVKD. The CDR3 runs to 16 residues. The CDR3 sequence is CAISESLDLPRNEQFF.

The chain joins TRBV6-5 to TRBJ1-5. Germline V gene sequence: CDR1 MNHEY, CDR2 SVGAGI. There are 13 residues in the CDR3. The CDR3 sequence is CASKAAGSQPQHF.

This chain joins TRBV5-1 and TRBJ2-3; TCRdb picks TRBD2, but there is no DNA to check that call. This CDR3 spans 15 amino acids. Germline V gives CDR1 SGHRS, CDR2 YFSETQ. CDR3 region: CASTASGGNTDTQYF.

This chain connects TRBV20-1 to TRBJ2-7; TCRdb names TRBD1, which stays unverified in the absence of DNA. Looked up from germline, CDR1 is DFQATT and CDR2 is SNEGSKA (reference sequence). The CDR3 sequence is 14 residues long. The CDR3 loop is CSARRDRVSYEQYF.

The rearrangement uses TRBV29-1 and TRBJ2-7; TCRdb proposes TRBD1, but this gene call is untestable without DNA. The germline V gene encodes CDR1 SQVTM and CDR2 ANQGSEA. This CDR3 contains 16 residues. The CDR3 loop reads CSVTGGTGLSSYEQYF.

The chain has TRBV5-1 and TRBJ2-2; TCRdb gives TRBD2 as the D gene, but with no DNA this cannot be confirmed. The CDR3 has 16 amino acids. In germline, CDR1 is SGHRS, CDR2 YFSETQ. The CDR3 sequence is CASSLALAGDTGELFF.

The chain joins TRBV5-1 to TRBJ2-1; TCRdb outputs TRBD1, but without DNA this stays unchecked. Germline V gene sequence: CDR1 SGHRS, CDR2 YFSETQ. The CDR3 has 14 residues. The chain's CDR3 is CASSEGDTYNEQFF.

The chain recombines TRBV20-1 with TRBJ1-5; no DNA is available, so the TRBD1 call from TCRdb remains unchecked. Looked up from germline, CDR1 is DFQATT and CDR2 is SNEGSKA (reference sequence). This CDR3 comprises 16 residues. The CDR3 sequence is CSAVTGGSYSNQPQHF.

V usage is TRBV7-2 and J usage is TRBJ2-5. Looked up from germline, CDR1 is SGHTA and CDR2 is FQGNSA. The CDR3 extends over 15 amino acids. This chain's CDR3 is CASSPRTRTGETQYF.

The rearrangement links TRBV29-1 to TRBJ2-7; no DNA is available, so the TRBD1 call from TCRdb remains unchecked. The CDR3 is made up of 12 amino acids. Germline loops: CDR1 SQVTM, CDR2 ANQGSEA. CDR3 region: CSATGPRYEQYF.

This rearrangement joins TRBV12-3 or TRBV12-4 to TRBJ1-5. This CDR3 region has 13 residues. The CDR3 sequence is CASSLSPNQPQHF.

Here the CDR3 reads CASSLWGAPTDTQYF. The chain carries TRBV27 and TRBJ2-3; TCRdb lists TRBD1, though no DNA is available to test this call. This CDR3 is 15 amino acids long. Germline-derived CDR1 and CDR2 are MNHEY and SMNVEV (reference sequence).

The J gene is TRBJ1-1, the V gene TRBV4-3. The CDR3 extends over 13 amino acids. Looked up from germline, CDR1 is LGHNA and CDR2 is YSLEER. The CDR3 region is CASSQDRLTEAFF.

The rearrangement links TRBV7-2 to TRBJ2-1; TCRdb calls TRBD2, which cannot be checked without DNA. This CDR3 spans 15 amino acids. The germline V gene encodes CDR1 SGHTA and CDR2 FQGNSA. CDR3 loop: CASSLGLARGSEQFF.

The chain couples TRBV10-3 to TRBJ2-3; TCRdb selects TRBD2, and the lack of DNA leaves this call unchecked. Germline V gene lookup returns CDR1 ENHRY and CDR2 SYGVKD. The CDR3 is made up of 14 amino acids. The CDR3 sequence is CAIRTGLDGDTQYF.

The rearrangement links TRBV29-1 to TRBJ2-5; with no DNA, the TCRdb D assignment of TRBD1 cannot be verified. The CDR3 runs to 11 residues. Looked up from germline, CDR1 is SQVTM and CDR2 is ANQGSEA. CDR3 protein: CSVGDPGTQYF.

The chain uses TRBV6-1 and TRBJ1-5; TCRdb reports TRBD1, a call that lacks DNA to check it against. The CDR3 runs to 15 residues. From germline, CDR1 is MNHNS and CDR2 SASEGT. CDR3 residues: CASRPGTGINQPQHF.

The rearrangement uses TRBV5-1 and TRBJ2-2; the D call from TCRdb, TRBD1, cannot be confirmed without DNA. The germline V gene encodes CDR1 SGHRS and CDR2 YFSETQ. The CDR3 is 15 residues long. The chain's CDR3 is CASDLTGSNTGELFF.

CDR3 amino acids: CASSALKPKGETQYF. The chain combines TRBV21-1 with TRBJ2-5; TCRdb designates TRBD2, a call that cannot be tested without DNA. TRBV21-1 is listed as a pseudogene. There are 15 residues in the CDR3.

This rearrangement joins TRBV20-1 to TRBJ2-7; TCRdb reports TRBD2, a call that lacks DNA to check it against. This CDR3 is built from 15 residues. Germline lookup yields CDR1 DFQATT and CDR2 SNEGSKA (reference sequence). The chain's CDR3 is CSAPTISGGLDEQYF.

The chain couples TRBV7-9 to TRBJ2-7; the TCRdb D gene call, TRBD2, has no DNA to confirm it. The CDR3 runs 15 residues. The germline V gene encodes CDR1 SEHNR and CDR2 FQNEAQ (reference sequence). CDR3 sequence reads: CASSFRGPSSYEQYF. The entire variable domain, with the rest obtained from reference TRBV7-9 and TRBJ2-7, is as follows: DTGVSQNPRHKITKRGQNVTFRCDPISEHNRLYWYRQTLGQGPEFLTYFQNEAQLEKSRLLSDRFSAERPKGSFSTLEIQRTEQGDSAMYLCASSFRGPSSYEQYFGPGTRLTVT.

The V call is TRBV6-1, the J call TRBJ2-7; TCRdb lists TRBD1, though no DNA is available to test this call. Germline loops: CDR1 MNHNS, CDR2 SASEGT. This CDR3 region has 16 residues. This CDR3 is CASSNLMGQEYYEQYF.

V usage is TRBV7-2 and J usage is TRBJ2-7; TCRdb designates TRBD1, a call that cannot be tested without DNA. The germline gives CDR1 SGHTA, CDR2 FQGNSA. The CDR3 has 15 amino acids. The CDR3 is CASSSPLRDTYEQYF.

The chain couples TRBV20-1 to TRBJ1-2; the D call of TRBD1 rests on TCRdb alone, since no DNA is present to check it. In germline, CDR1 is DFQATT, CDR2 SNEGSKA (reference sequence). The length of the CDR3 is 15 residues. The CDR3 loop reads CSAPKGGDRNYGYTF.